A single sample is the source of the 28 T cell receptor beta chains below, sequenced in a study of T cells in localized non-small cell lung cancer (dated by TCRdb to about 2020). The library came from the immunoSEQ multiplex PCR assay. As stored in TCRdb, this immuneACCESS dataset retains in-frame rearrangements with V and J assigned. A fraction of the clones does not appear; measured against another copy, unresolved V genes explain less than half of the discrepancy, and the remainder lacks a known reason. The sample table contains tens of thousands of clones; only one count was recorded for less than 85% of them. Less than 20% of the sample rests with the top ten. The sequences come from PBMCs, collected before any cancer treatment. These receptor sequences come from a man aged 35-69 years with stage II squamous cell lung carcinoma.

The CDR3 sequence is CASRGTGVNTEAFF. CDR3 coding DNA: TGCGCCAGCAGGGGGACAGGGGTGAACACTGAAGCTTTCTTT. The chain joins TRBV10-2 to TRBJ1-1; TRBD1 matches 10 bases. The CDR3 is 14 residues long. The V and J ends lost 6 bases and 0 bases, in that order; junction bases with no gene match: 1. CDR1 is WSHSY, CDR2 SAAADI, per germline.

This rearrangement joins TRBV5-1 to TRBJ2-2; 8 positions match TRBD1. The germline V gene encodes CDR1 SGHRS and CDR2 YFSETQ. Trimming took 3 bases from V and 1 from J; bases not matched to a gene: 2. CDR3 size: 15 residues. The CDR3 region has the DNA TGCGCCAGCAGCTCGACAGGGGAGAACACCGGGGAGCTGTTTTTT. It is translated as CASSSTGENTGELFF.

CDR3 nucleotides: TGTGCCAGCAGTGAAGGGGGCCCTCCGGGGCCCCGGATCTACAATGAGCAGTTCTTC. Residues: CASSEGGPPGPRIYNEQFF. V and J are TRBV6-1 and TRBJ2-1; TRBD1 or TRBD2 may be the D gene (5 bases each). The CDR3 consists of 19 residues. The germline CDR1 and CDR2 sequences are MNHNS and SASEGT. Trimming removed 1 base at V and 3 bases at J, with 22 bases between.

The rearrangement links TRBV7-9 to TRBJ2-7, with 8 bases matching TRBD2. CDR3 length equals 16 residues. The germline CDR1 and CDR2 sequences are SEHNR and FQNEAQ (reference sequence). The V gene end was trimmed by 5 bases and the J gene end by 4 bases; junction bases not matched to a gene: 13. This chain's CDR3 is CASSPPVAGGTYEQYF. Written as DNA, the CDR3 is TGTGCCAGCAGCCCCCCCGTGGCGGGAGGAACTTACGAGCAGTACTTC. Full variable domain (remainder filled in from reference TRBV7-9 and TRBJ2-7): DTGVSQNPRHKITKRGQNVTFRCDPISEHNRLYWYRQTLGQGPEFLTYFQNEAQLEKSRLLSDRFSAERPKGSFSTLEIQRTEQGDSAMYLCASSPPVAGGTYEQYFGPGTRLTVT.

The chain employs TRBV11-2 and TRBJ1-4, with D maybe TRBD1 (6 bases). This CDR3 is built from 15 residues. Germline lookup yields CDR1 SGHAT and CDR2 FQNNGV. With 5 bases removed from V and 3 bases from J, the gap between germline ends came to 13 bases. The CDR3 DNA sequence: TGTGCCAGCAGCGGGAAGGGGGGCCCTAATGAAAAACTGTTTTTT. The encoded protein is CASSGKGGPNEKLFF.

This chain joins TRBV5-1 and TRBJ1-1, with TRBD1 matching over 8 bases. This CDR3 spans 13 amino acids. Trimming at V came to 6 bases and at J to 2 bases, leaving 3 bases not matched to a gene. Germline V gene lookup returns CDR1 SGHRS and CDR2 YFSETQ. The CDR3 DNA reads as TGCGCCAGCAAGGGACAGGACAACACTGAAGCTTTCTTT. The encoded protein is CASKGQDNTEAFF.

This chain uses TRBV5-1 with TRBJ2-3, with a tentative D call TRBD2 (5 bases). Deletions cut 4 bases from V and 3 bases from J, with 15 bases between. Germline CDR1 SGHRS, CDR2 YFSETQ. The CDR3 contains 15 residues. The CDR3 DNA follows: TGCGCCAGCAGCCTCGACAATCGGGAAACAGATACGCAGTATTTT. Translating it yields CASSLDNRETDTQYF.

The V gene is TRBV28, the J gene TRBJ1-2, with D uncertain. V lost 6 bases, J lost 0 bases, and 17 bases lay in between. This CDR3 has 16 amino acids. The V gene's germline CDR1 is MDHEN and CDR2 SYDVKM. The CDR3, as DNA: TGTGCCAGCAGCCCCCGGTCCGCCGGGGCTAACTATGGCTACACCTTC. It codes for CASSPRSAGANYGYTF.

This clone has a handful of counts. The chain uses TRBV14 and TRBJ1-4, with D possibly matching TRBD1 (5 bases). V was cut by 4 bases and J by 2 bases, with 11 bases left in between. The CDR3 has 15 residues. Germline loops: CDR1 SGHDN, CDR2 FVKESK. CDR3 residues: CASSLMGVTNEKLFF. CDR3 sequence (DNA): TGTGCCAGCAGCCTCATGGGGGTGACTAATGAAAAACTGTTTTTT. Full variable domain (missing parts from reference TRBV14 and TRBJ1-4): EAGVTQFPSHSVIEKGQTVTLRCDPISGHDNLYWYRRVMGKEIKFLLHFVKESKQDESGMPNNRFLAERTGGTYSTLKVQPAELEDSGVYFCASSLMGVTNEKLFFGSGTQLSVL.

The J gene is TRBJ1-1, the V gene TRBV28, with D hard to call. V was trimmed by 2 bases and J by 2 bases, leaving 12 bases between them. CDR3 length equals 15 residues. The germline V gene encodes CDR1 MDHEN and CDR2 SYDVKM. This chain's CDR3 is CASSLRWDSNTEAFF. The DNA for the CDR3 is TGTGCCAGCAGTTTAAGGTGGGATAGTAACACTGAAGCTTTCTTT.

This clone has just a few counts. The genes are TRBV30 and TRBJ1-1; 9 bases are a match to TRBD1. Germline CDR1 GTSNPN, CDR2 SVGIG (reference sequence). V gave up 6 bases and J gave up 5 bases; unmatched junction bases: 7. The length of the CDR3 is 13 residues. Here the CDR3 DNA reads TGTGCCTGCCCTTCGACAGGGGGAACTGAAGCTTTCTTT. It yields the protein CACPSTGGTEAFF.

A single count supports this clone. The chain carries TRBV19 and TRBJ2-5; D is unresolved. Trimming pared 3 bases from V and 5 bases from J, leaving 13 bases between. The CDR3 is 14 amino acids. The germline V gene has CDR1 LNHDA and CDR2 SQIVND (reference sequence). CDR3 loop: CASSIDKPRETQYF. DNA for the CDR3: TGTGCCAGTAGTATTGACAAACCGAGGGAGACCCAGTACTTC.

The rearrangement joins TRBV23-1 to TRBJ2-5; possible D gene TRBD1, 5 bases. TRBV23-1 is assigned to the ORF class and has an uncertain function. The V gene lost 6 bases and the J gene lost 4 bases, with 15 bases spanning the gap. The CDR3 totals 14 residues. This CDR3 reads CASRGPRVTETQYF. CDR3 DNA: TGCGCCAGCAGGGGGCCCAGGGTGACAGAGACCCAGTACTTC.

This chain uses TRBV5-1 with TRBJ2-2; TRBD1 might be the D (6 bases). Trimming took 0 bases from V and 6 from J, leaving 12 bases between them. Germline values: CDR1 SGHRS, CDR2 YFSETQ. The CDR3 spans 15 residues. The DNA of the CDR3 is TGCGCCAGCAGCTTGGATAGGGGGTCGGCCGGGGAGCTGTTTTTT. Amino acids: CASSLDRGSAGELFF. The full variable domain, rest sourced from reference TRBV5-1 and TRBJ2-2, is KAGVTQTPRYLIKTRGQQVTLSCSPISGHRSVSWYQQTPGQGLQFLFEYFSETQRNKGNFPGRFSGRQFSNSRSEMNVSTLELGDSALYLCASSLDRGSAGELFFGEGSRLTVL.

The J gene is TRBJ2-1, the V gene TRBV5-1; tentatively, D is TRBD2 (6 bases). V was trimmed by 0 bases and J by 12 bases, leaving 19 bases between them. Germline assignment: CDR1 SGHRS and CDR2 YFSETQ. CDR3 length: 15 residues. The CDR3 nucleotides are TGCGCCAGCAGCTTGGGGGGGGAGGCCCCAAAGGGGCAGTTCTTC. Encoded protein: CASSLGGEAPKGQFF.

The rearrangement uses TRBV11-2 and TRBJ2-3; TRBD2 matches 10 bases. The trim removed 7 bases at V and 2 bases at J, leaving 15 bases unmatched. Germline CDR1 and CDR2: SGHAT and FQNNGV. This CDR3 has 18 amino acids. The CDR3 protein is CASTLALSGGPPTDTQYF. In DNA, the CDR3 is TGTGCCAGCACCTTGGCCCTTAGCGGGGGGCCCCCCACAGATACGCAGTATTTT.

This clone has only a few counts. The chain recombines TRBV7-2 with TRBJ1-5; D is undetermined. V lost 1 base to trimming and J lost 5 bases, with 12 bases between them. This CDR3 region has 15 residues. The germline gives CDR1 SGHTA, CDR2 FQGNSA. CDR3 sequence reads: CASSLDGLNHQPQHF. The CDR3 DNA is TGTGCCAGCAGCTTAGACGGACTTAACCATCAGCCCCAGCATTTT.

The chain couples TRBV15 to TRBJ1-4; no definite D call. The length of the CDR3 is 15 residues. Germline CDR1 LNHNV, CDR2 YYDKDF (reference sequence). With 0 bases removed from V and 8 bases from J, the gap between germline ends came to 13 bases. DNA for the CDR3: TGTGCCACCAGCAGAGATAAGGGTAGAGGCGAAAAACTGTTTTTT. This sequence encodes CATSRDKGRGEKLFF.

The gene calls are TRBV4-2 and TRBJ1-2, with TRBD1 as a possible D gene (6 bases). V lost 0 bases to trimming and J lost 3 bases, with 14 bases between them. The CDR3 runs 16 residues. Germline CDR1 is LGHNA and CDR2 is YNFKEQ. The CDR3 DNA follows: TGTGCCAGCAGCCAAGAGGGGATCGAGGGGGACTATGGCTACACCTTC. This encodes CASSQEGIEGDYGYTF.

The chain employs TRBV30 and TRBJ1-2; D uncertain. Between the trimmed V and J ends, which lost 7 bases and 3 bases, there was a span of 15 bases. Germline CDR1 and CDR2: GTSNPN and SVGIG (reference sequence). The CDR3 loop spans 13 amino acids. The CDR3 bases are TGTGCCTCTTCAAGAGGGCAGTACTATGGCTACACCTTC. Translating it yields CASSRGQYYGYTF.

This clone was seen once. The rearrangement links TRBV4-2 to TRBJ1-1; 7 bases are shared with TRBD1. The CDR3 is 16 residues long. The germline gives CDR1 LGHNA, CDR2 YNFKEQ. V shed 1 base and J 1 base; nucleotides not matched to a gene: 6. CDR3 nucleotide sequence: TGTGCCAGCAGCCAAGGTTCAGGGGGAGGGAACACTGAAGCTTTCTTT. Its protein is CASSQGSGGGNTEAFF.

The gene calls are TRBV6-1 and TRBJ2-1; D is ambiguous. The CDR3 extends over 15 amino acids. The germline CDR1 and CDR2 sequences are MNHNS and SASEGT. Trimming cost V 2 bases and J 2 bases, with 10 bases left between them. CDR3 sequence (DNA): TGTGCCAGCAGTGAACAAAAGGGTACCTACAATGAGCAGTTCTTC. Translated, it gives CASSEQKGTYNEQFF.

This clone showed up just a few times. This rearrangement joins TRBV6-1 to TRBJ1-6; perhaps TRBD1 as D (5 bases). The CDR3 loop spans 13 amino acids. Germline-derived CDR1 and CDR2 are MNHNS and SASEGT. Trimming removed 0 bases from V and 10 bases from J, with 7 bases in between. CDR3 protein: CASSEAWGSPLHF. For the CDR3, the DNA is TGTGCCAGCAGTGAAGCGTGGGGGTCACCCCTCCACTTT.

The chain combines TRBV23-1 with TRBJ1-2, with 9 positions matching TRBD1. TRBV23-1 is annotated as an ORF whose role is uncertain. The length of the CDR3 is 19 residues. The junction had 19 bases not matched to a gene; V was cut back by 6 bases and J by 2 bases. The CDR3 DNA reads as TGCGCCAGCAGCCCAGAGGGACAGGGACCCATCTCGAAGAACTATGGCTACACCTTC. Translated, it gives CASSPEGQGPISKNYGYTF.

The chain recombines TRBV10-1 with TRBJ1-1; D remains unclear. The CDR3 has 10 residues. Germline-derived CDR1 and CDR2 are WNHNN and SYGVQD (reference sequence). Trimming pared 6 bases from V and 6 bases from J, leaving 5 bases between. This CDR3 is CASRGPEAFF. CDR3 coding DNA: TGCGCCAGCAGGGGCCCTGAAGCTTTCTTT.

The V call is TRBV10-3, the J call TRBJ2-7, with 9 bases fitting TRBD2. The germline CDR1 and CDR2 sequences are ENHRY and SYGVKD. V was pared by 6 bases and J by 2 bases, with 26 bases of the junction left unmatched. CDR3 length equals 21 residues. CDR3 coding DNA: TGTGCCATCAGGGCCCCCCGGGCCGACAGCGCCTCGCGGGAGGGGACCTACGAGCAGTACTTC. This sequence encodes CAIRAPRADSASREGTYEQYF.

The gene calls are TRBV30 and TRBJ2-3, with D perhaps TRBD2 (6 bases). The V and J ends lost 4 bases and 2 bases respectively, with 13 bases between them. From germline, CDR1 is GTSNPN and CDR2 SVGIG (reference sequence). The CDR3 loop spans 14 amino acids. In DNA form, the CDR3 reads TGTGCCTGGAATAGCGGTGGGTACACAGATACGCAGTATTTT. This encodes CAWNSGGYTDTQYF.

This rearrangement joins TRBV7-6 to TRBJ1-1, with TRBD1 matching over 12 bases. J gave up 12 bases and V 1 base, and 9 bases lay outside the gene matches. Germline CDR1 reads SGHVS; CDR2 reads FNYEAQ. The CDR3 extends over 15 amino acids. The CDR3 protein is CASSLGGGQGAPSFF. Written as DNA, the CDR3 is TGTGCCAGCAGCTTAGGAGGGGGACAGGGGGCTCCGTCTTTCTTT.